This T cell receptor (beta chain) was identified in a study of blood T cell repertoires in COVID-19. Whole-study context: Italy, Spain and the United States were the sources of the convalescent and acute COVID-19 samples. Sources were T cells, B-cell-depleted T cells, or PBMCs; the material itself was cDNA or gDNA.

The V end lost 6 bases, the J end lost 4 bases, and 15 bases lay between the germline ends. Germline CDR1 ENHRY, CDR2 SYGVKD. There are 15 residues in the CDR3. Methods used by the authors: Reference gene primer amplification in the assay estimated nucleated cell counts. Some clones are missing from TCRdb's copy, which holds only in-frame ones; the method was immunoSEQ multiplex PCR. D and trimming come from the DNA, and the V and J calls and clone size come from that table. The sample consists of 70,000 to 100,000 clones, roughly 72% of them appearing once. A single count supports this clone. The sequence derives from a woman aged 60-75 years in a cohort sampled during active or convalescent COVID-19. Material: peripheral blood. The chain links TRBV10-3 to TRBJ2-2, with D maybe TRBD1 (7 bases). The CDR3: CAISQGGVGTGELFF. Written as DNA, the CDR3 is TGTGCCATCAGCCAGGGGGGCGTGGGCACCGGGGAGCTGTTTTTT.